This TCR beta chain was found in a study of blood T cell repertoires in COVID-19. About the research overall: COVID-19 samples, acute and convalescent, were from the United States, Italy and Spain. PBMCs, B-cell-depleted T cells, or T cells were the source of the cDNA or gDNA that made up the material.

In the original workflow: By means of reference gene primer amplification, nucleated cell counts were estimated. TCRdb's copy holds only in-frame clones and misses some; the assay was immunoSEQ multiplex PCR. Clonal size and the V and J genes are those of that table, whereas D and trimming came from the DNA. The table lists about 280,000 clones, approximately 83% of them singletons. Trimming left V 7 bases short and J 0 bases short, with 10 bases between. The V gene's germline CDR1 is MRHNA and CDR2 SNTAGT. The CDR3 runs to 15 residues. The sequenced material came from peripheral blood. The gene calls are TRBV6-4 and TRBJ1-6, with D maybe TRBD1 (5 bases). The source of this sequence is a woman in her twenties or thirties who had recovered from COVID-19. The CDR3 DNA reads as TGTGCCAGCAAGCTCGGGGGCTCCTATAATTCACCCCTCCACTTT. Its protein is CASKLGGSYNSPLHF.